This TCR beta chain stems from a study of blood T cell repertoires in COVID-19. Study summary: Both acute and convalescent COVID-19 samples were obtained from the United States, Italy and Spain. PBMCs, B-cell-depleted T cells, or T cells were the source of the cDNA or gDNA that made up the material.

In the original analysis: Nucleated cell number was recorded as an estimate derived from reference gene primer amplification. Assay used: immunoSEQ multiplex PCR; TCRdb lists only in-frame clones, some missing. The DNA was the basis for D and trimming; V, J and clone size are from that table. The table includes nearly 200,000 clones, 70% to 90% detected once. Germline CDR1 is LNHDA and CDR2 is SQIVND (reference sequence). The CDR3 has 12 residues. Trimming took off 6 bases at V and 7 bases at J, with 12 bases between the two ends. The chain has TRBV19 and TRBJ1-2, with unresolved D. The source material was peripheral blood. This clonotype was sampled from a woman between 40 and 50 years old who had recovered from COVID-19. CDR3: CASSPSGSGYTF. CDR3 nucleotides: TGTGCCAGTAGCCCCTCGGGGTCTGGCTACACCTTC.